This T cell receptor (beta chain) was observed in a study of metastatic and nonmetastatic thyroid tumors (dated by TCRdb to the early 2020s). The study in broad terms: For patients with malignant and with benign thyroid disease, the researchers compared repertoires between peripheral blood samples and tumor or nodule tissue samples. Here is what the overall study found, with its caveats: In both blood and tumor samples, TCR beta diversity was reported to be significantly higher in malignant tumors than in benign nodules.

Before undergoing thyroid surgery, none of the patients had been given any kind of treatment. Patient clinical samples collected from about 2011 to 2018 were retrospectively analysed using T-cell receptor beta sequencing. The library was made by PCR. The data were produced on an Illumina HiSeq 4000. High-throughput sequencing was used to profile the CDR3 region of the TCR beta-chain in every patient. In the source study's methods: CDR3 differences across clinicopathological groups were used to build a classifier for discriminating distant-metastatic papillary thyroid cancer patients. The Shannon index was used to measure repertoire diversity, and the Morisita-Horn index was used to measure how similar tumor and blood repertoires were. The public reads were quality trimmed at Q25 with fastp and then assembled into clones with MiXCR by TCRdb, keeping productive beta chains. The V and J calls were not made by the authors but by TCRdb's processing. This sample comprises more than 40,000 clones, roughly 3.1% of them detected only once. The top ten constitute approximately 9.8% of the sample.

Cut back by 0 bases and 5 bases, the V and J ends lie 17 bases apart. CDR3 length: 16 amino acids, cysteine to phenylalanine. Only CDR3 DNA remains: 48 bases, in frame from the first base. The germline V gene sets CDR1 to SGHRS and CDR2 to YFSETQ. This clone was detected many times. Its binding antigen is unknown. No per-base quality is available; no much larger clone lies one base away. The source of this sequence is a female donor with papillary thyroid cancer or a benign thyroid nodule (not recorded which). Some clones in this sample may be carry-over from other donors' samples. The V gene is TRBV5-1 and the J gene is TRBJ2-5, with the D gene too uncertain to name. The material sequenced was blood. The CDR3 region: CASSLGGPSLGETQYF. The nucleotide sequence reads as follows: TGCGCCAGCAGCTTGGGAGGTCCAAGCCTCGGGGAGACCCAGTACTTC.